This T cell receptor beta chain was retrieved from a study of blood T cell repertoires in COVID-19 (dated by TCRdb to 2018 to 2021). Regarding the study in general: The collaborator samples originated in the United States, Italy and Spain and spanned the acute and convalescent phases of COVID-19. The prospective study material was composed of cDNA or gDNA derived from T cells, B-cell-depleted T cells, or PBMCs. Deeply sampled blood TCRbeta repertoires from subjects exposed to, actively infected with, or recovered from COVID-19 were included in the dataset. The repertoires were released in a freely available public database intended as a resource for research on the immune response to SARS-CoV-2. Samples were obtained from the ongoing ImmuneRACE study (first 160 participants) and from 1,000 to 1,500 subjects provided by 6 global collaborators. Sample metadata almost always included a de-identified subject ID, COVID-19 status, age in years and sex. Where HLA class I and class II types were available, the types were taken from metadata supplied by the sample provider, not from assay-based typing. The paper as a whole reports these results and caveats: Clinical and demographic metadata were provided uncurated, with the amount varying by source and participant.

In regard to this clone: Which antigen it targets is not known. No base qualities exist here, and no much larger clone lies one base off it.

Participants in the prospective study were enrolled through a virtual design, were aged about 18 to 100 years, and lived in 24 United States geographic areas. To assign participants to cohorts, the prospective study relied on clinical history that participants themselves reported in a screening survey and a study questionnaire. Each participant in the prospective study had whole blood, serum and a nasopharyngeal or oropharyngeal swab collected by mobile phlebotomists. Prospective study participants could optionally give additional blood draws and questionnaires over an approximately 2-month period. Prospective study blood samples were shipped either frozen or at room temperature before DNA extraction. V loses 5 bases, J loses 3 bases, and the germline ends lie 10 bases apart. From cysteine to phenylalanine, the CDR3 is 13 amino acids long. The only DNA kept is the CDR3, 39 bases in frame from the first base.

The immunoSEQ Assay, a bias-controlled multiplex PCR, was used to amplify TCRbeta CDR3 regions from genomic DNA. The study's processing was this. The number of nucleated cells in each sample was estimated by amplification of reference gene primers within the assay. To quantify the absolute abundance of each unique TCRbeta CDR3 rearrangement, sequence reads were collapsed and filtered. For each sample, productive Simpson clonality was calculated as the square root of Simpson's diversity index over productive rearrangements. In TCRdb, the immuneACCESS table is reduced to in-frame sequences with V and J assigned. These tables do not hold every clone; where another copy was compared, an unresolved V gene accounts for under half, and the others remain unexplained. V and J calls and clone size are as listed in that table; D and trimming were resolved from the DNA. This sample gives more than 200,000 clones in total; approximately 80% of them show up just once. The leading ten clones occupy 4.3% of the sample.

Source material: PBMCs or T cells enriched from blood (not recorded which). The chain is made from TRBV12-3 or TRBV12-4 and TRBJ1-1; a tentative D match to TRBD1 spans 5 bases. The receptor comes from a man in his thirties or forties with acute COVID-19. The DNA reads as follows: TGTGCCAGCAGTGGCGGGGGGTACACTGAAGCTTTCTTT. Its translation reads: CASSGGGYTEAFF.